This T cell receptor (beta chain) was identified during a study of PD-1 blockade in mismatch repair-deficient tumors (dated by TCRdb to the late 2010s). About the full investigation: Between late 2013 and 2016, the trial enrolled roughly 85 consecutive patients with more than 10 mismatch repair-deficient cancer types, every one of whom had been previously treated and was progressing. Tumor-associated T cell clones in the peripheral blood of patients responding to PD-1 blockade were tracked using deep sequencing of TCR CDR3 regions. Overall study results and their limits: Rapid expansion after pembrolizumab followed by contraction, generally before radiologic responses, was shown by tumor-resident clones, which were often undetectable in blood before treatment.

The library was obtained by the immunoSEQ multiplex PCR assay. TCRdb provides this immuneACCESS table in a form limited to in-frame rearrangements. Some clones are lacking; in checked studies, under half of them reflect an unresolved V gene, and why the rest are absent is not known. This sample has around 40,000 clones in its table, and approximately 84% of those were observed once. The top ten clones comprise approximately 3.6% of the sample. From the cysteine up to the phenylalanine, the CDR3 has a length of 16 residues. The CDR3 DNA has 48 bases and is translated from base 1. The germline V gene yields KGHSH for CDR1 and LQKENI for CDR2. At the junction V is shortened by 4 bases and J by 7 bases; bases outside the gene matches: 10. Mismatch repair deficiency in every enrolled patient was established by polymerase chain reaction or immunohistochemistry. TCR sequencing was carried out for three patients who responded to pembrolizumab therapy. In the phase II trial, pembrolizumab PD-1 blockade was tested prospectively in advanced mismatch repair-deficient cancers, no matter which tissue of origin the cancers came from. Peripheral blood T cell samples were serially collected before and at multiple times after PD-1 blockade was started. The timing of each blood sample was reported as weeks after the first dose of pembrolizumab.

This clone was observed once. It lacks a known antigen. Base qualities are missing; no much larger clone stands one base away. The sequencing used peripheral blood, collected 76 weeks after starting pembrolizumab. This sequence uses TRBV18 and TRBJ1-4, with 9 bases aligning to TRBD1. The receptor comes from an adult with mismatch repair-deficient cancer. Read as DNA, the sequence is TGTGCCAGCTCACTTTCAACAGGGGGCGAAGGTGAAAAACTGTTTTTT. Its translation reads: CASSLSTGGEGEKLFF. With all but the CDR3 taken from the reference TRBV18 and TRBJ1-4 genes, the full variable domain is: NAGVMQNPRHLVRRRGQEARLRCSPMKGHSHVYWYRQLPEEGLKFMVYLQKENIIDESGMPKERFSAEFPKEGPSILRIQQVVRGDSAAYFCASSLSTGGEGEKLFFGSGTQLSVL.